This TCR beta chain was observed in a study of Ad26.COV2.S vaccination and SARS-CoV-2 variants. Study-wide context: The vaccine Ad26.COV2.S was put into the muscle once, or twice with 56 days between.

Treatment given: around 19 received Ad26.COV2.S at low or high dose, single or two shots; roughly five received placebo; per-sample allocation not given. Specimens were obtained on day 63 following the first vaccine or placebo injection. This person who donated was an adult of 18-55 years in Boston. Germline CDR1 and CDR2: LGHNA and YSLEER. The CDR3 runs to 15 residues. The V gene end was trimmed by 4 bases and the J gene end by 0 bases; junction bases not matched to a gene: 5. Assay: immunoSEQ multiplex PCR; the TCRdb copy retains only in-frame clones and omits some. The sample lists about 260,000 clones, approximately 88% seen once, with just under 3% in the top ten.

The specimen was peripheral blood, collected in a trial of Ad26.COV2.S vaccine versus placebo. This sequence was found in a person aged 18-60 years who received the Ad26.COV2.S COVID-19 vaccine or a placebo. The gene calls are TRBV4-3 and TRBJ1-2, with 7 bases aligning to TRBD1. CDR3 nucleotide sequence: TGCGCCAGCAGCCCTACAGGGGCAGCTAACTATGGCTACACCTTC. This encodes CASSPTGAANYGYTF.